This is a list of T cell receptor beta chains from one sample in a study of T cells in Graves' hyperthyroidism and ophthalmopathy. TCRdb itself ran the multiplex PCR reads through MiXCR, one entry per CDR3 protein. This table holds about 270,000 distinct CDR3 sequences, 12% to 15% found once. The sequenced sample was blood. Receptors were obtained from a woman aged 45-59 years with Graves' hyperthyroidism that later progressed to Graves' ophthalmopathy. Each CDR3 is given without its conserved first and last residue. Fields, in order: D gene, V gene, CDR3 protein. D genes are given only for firm matches.

d_gene: -
v_gene: TRBV3-1
CDR3aa: ASSQTPRYEQY

d_gene: -
v_gene: TRBV7-6
CDR3aa: ASSSQGDTQY

d_gene: -
v_gene: TRBV29-1
CDR3aa: SVGTDEAF

d_gene: TRBD2
v_gene: TRBV9
CDR3aa: ASSVGGTSGRPNTGELF

d_gene: TRBD1
v_gene: TRBV29-1
CDR3aa: NVDPGQGAGELF

d_gene: -
v_gene: TRBV3-1
CDR3aa: ASSLLGLGGYT

d_gene: -
v_gene: TRBV6-2/TRBV6-3
CDR3aa: ASSPIWGLDTQY

d_gene: TRBD1
v_gene: TRBV4-2
CDR3aa: ASSPGQGSSLANEKLF

d_gene: TRBD2
v_gene: TRBV2
CDR3aa: ASKRGRTSGTNTGELF

d_gene: TRBD2
v_gene: TRBV7-3
CDR3aa: ASSLGWTSGSITDTQY

d_gene: TRBD1
v_gene: TRBV28
CDR3aa: ASRNPGQGNEKLF

d_gene: TRBD1
v_gene: TRBV2
CDR3aa: ASGYRQGFNSPLH

d_gene: -
v_gene: TRBV20-1
CDR3aa: SGFWGNEQF

d_gene: -
v_gene: TRBV15
CDR3aa: ATSSIWGETVKETQY

d_gene: -
v_gene: TRBV20-1
CDR3aa: SARDPRDRMNTEAF

d_gene: -
v_gene: TRBV30
CDR3aa: AWSVARDWYRGTIY

d_gene: -
v_gene: TRBV6-2/TRBV6-3
CDR3aa: ASSRTVSNQPQH

d_gene: -
v_gene: TRBV14
CDR3aa: ASSRMRGEKLF

d_gene: TRBD2
v_gene: TRBV5-1
CDR3aa: ASRHPSGYEQY

d_gene: TRBD1
v_gene: TRBV5-1
CDR3aa: ASSGGTGDEQY

d_gene: TRBD1
v_gene: TRBV5-1
CDR3aa: ASSNSPGTGNTEAF

d_gene: -
v_gene: TRBV18
CDR3aa: ASSPSDSYNEQF

d_gene: TRBD1
v_gene: TRBV20-1
CDR3aa: SAADRGNSNQPQH

d_gene: TRBD2
v_gene: TRBV11-2
CDR3aa: ASSSDQTSGSTDTQY

d_gene: -
v_gene: TRBV7-3
CDR3aa: ASGRSYNERF

d_gene: -
v_gene: TRBV20-1
CDR3aa: SARDKWRNYGYT

d_gene: TRBD1
v_gene: TRBV7-9
CDR3aa: ASSATGGSVQTQY

d_gene: -
v_gene: TRBV20-1
CDR3aa: SAREKWELRFPEY

d_gene: TRBD2
v_gene: TRBV6-2/TRBV6-3
CDR3aa: ASTLAGGPGEQY

d_gene: TRBD2
v_gene: TRBV12-3/TRBV12-4
CDR3aa: ASSKTSGMSDTQY

d_gene: -
v_gene: TRBV30
CDR3aa: AWSSGDPGELF

d_gene: TRBD2
v_gene: TRBV7-9
CDR3aa: ASSFLAGVRNEQF

d_gene: TRBD1
v_gene: TRBV7-7
CDR3aa: ASSLGTGASLNNQPQH

d_gene: -
v_gene: TRBV14
CDR3aa: ASSVTPVADNEQF

d_gene: -
v_gene: TRBV14
CDR3aa: ASSPPGSPLH

d_gene: -
v_gene: TRBV9
CDR3aa: ASSASTWGEDTQY

d_gene: -
v_gene: TRBV20-1
CDR3aa: SASSRQDLFGYT

d_gene: -
v_gene: TRBV27
CDR3aa: ASSLSASPDGYT

d_gene: -
v_gene: TRBV15
CDR3aa: ATSRGVQLNEKLF

d_gene: TRBD2
v_gene: TRBV28
CDR3aa: ASSSVAGRDYNEQF

d_gene: -
v_gene: TRBV12-3/TRBV12-4
CDR3aa: ASSNRREAF

d_gene: -
v_gene: TRBV11-2
CDR3aa: ASARGQTTNEKLF

d_gene: -
v_gene: TRBV6-1
CDR3aa: ASSEALLGRNTQY

d_gene: -
v_gene: TRBV11-3
CDR3aa: ASSLAGGAETQY

d_gene: -
v_gene: TRBV30
CDR3aa: ASKWGTVPTDTQY

d_gene: -
v_gene: TRBV6-1
CDR3aa: ASSEEGRTTEAF

d_gene: TRBD2
v_gene: TRBV2
CDR3aa: ASGGVSSYNEQF

d_gene: TRBD1
v_gene: TRBV27
CDR3aa: ASSPRQGAGYGYT

d_gene: -
v_gene: TRBV12-3/TRBV12-4
CDR3aa: ASTLSNEQF

d_gene: -
v_gene: TRBV11-3
CDR3aa: ASSLGGENTEAF

d_gene: -
v_gene: TRBV2
CDR3aa: ASCIPSTDTQY

d_gene: -
v_gene: TRBV28
CDR3aa: ASSFPEYYEQY

d_gene: -
v_gene: TRBV24-1
CDR3aa: ATSDSGPPSYNEQF

d_gene: TRBD1
v_gene: TRBV5-6
CDR3aa: ASSLGDRVIVSYT

d_gene: -
v_gene: TRBV7-3
CDR3aa: ASSQSPGMNTEAF